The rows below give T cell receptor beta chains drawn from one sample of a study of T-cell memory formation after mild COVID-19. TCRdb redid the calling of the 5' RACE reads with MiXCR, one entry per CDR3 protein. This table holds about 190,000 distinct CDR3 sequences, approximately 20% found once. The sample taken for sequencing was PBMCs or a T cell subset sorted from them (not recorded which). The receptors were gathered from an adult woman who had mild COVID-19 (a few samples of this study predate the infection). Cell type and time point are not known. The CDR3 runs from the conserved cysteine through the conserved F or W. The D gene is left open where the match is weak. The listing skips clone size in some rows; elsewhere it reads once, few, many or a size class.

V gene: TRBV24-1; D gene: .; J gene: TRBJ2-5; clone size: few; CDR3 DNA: TGTGCCACCAGGGGGGCGGCCCTGGAGACCCAGTACTTC; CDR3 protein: CATRGAALETQYF
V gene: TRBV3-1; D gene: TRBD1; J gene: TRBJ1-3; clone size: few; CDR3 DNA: TGTGCCAGCAGCCAAGGGAGGCCAGGGGGCAAAAACACCATATATTTT; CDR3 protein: CASSQGRPGGKNTIYF
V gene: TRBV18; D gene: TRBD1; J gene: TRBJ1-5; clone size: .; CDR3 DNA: TGTGCCAGCTCACTTGGGACAGGGGCTGGGCCCCAGCATTTT; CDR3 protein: CASSLGTGAGPQHF
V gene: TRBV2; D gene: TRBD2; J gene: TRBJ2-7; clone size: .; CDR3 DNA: TGTGCCAGCAGTCCCCTCGCTAGCGGACCCTACGAGCAGTACTTC; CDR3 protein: CASSPLASGPYEQYF
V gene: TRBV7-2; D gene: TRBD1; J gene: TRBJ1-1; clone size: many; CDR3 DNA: TGTGCCAGCAGCCGAGACAGGGGGGGTACTGAAGCTTTCTTT; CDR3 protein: CASSRDRGGTEAFF
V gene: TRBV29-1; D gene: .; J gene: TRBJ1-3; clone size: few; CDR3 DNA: TGCAGCGTTCTGTCAGGGCCGGGAAACACCATATATTTT; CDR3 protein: CSVLSGPGNTIYF
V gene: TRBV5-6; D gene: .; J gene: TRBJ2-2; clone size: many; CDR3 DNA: TGTGCCAGCAGCGGTGACATCGCCTGGAACACCGGGGAGCTGTTTTTT; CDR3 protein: CASSGDIAWNTGELFF
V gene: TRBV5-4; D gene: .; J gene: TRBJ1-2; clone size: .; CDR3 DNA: TGTGCCAGCAGCTTCAGATCGAATAACTATGGCTACACCTTC; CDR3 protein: CASSFRSNNYGYTF
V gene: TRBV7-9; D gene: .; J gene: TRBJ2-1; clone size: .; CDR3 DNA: TGTGCCAGCAGCTTCACCGGGACTCTAACCAATGAGCAGTTCTTC; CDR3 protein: CASSFTGTLTNEQFF
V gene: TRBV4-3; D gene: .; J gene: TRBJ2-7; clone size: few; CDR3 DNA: TGCGCCAGCAGCCAAGATGCCAGCTACGAGCAGTACTTC; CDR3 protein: CASSQDASYEQYF
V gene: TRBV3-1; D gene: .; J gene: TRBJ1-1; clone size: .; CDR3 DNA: TGTGCCAGCAGCCCTATCACGAACACTGAAGCTTTCTTT; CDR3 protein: CASSPITNTEAFF
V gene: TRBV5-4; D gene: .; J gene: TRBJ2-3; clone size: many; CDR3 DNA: TGTGCCAGCAGCTTGGGACTAAGCACAGATACGCAGTATTTT; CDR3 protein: CASSLGLSTDTQYF
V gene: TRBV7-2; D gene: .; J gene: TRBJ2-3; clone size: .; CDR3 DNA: TGTGCCAGCAGCCCCCAGGGGGGGCCACCGTATTTT; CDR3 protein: CASSPQGGPPYF
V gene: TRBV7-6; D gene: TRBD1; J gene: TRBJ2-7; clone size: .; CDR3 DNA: TGTGCCAGCAGCTTAGCGGGAGACAGGGCCTACGAGCAGTACTTC; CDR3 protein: CASSLAGDRAYEQYF
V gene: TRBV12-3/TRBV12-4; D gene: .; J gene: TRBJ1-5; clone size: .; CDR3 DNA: TGTGCCAGCAGTTCAGGAGCCCCCAGCAATCAGCCCCAGCATTTT; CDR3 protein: CASSSGAPSNQPQHF
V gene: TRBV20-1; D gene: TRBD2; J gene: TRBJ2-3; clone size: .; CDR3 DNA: TGCAGTGCTAGAGACAACCGAGCGGGGGGCCCAGATACGCAGTATTTT; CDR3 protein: CSARDNRAGGPDTQYF